Shown below are 20 T cell receptor beta chains from a single sample sequenced in a study of blood T cell repertoires in COVID-19. The assay was immunoSEQ multiplex PCR, and TCRdb's table has in-frame clones only and misses some. The top ten hold approximately 30% of the sample, which has approximately 100,000 clones, 75% to 90% seen once. The sequenced sample consisted of peripheral blood. The receptors were sampled from a woman of 80 years or more with acute or convalescent COVID-19.

The table lists this clone with a few counts. The V and J genes are TRBV6-1 and TRBJ1-5, with 7 bases lining up with TRBD1. CDR1 is MNHNS and CDR2 is SASEGT in the germline V gene. The CDR3 length is 13 residues. J lost 9 bases, V lost 9 bases, and 11 bases had no gene match. The CDR3 nucleotides are TGTGCCAGTAACAGGGGCCGGGGATCGCCCCAGCATTTT. It is translated as CASNRGRGSPQHF.

The chain links TRBV11-2 to TRBJ1-2, with D hard to call. CDR1 is SGHAT, CDR2 FQNNGV, per germline. This CDR3 spans 12 amino acids. V lost 2 bases, J lost 5 bases, and 6 bases lay in between. The CDR3 DNA sequence: TGTGCCAGCAGCTTACGGTCGTATGGCTACACCTTC. As protein: CASSLRSYGYTF.

This clone has only one observation. The chain recombines TRBV28 with TRBJ1-5; no clear D gene. Trimming took off 6 bases at V and 1 base at J, with 4 bases between the two ends. Germline assignment: CDR1 MDHEN and CDR2 SYDVKM. The CDR3 has 12 residues. CDR3 coding DNA: TGTGCCAGCAGCCCAAGCAATCAGCCCCAGCATTTT. Its protein product is CASSPSNQPQHF. The full variable domain, its missing parts supplied by reference TRBV28 and TRBJ1-5, is DVKVTQSSRYLVKRTGEKVFLECVQDMDHENMFWYRQDPGLGLRLIYFSYDVKMKEKGDIPEGYSVSREKKERFSLILESASTNQTSMYLCASSPSNQPQHFGDGTRLSIL.

The CDR3 sequence is CASSFSDTDTQYF. CDR3 DNA: TGTGCCAGCAGCTTTTCAGACACAGATACGCAGTATTTT. This sequence joins TRBV5-6 and TRBJ2-3; D not resolved. This CDR3 comprises 13 residues. Germline CDR1 and CDR2: SGHDT and YYEEEE. Trimming cost V 2 bases and J 2 bases, with 6 bases left between them. Variable domain in full (rest from reference TRBV5-6 and TRBJ2-3): DAGVTQSPTHLIKTRGQQVTLRCSPKSGHDTVSWYQQALGQGPQFIFQYYEEEERQRGNFPDRFSGHQFPNYSSELNVNALLLGDSALYLCASSFSDTDTQYFGPGTRLTVL.

This clone was found a few times. The chain has TRBV11-2 and TRBJ2-3; TRBD1 is a possible D gene (6 bases). This CDR3 comprises 14 residues. Trimming took 1 base from V and 6 from J, leaving 11 bases between them. The germline V gene encodes CDR1 SGHAT and CDR2 FQNNGV. CDR3 protein: CASSLGGGPDTQYF. CDR3 DNA sequence: TGTGCCAGCAGCTTAGGAGGGGGACCGGATACGCAGTATTTT.

The V gene is TRBV2, the J gene TRBJ1-1; D possibly corresponds to TRBD1 (5 bases). Per the germline V gene, CDR1 is SNHLY and CDR2 is FYNNEI. Trimming left V 6 bases short and J 1 base short, with 9 bases between. The CDR3 has 13 amino acids. In nucleotides, the CDR3 is TGTGCCAGCAGCCTGACAGAGAACACTGAAGCTTTCTTT. This codes for CASSLTENTEAFF. The variable domain in full, completed from reference TRBV2 and TRBJ1-1, reads EPEVTQTPSHQVTQMGQEVILRCVPISNHLYFYWYRQILGQKVEFLVSFYNNEISEKSEIFDDQFSVERPDGSNFTLKIRSTKLEDSAMYFCASSLTENTEAFFGQGTRLTVV.

The gene calls are TRBV29-1 and TRBJ1-1; D gene ambiguous. Germline V gene sequence: CDR1 SQVTM, CDR2 ANQGSEA. Trimming shortened V by 4 bases and J by 1 base, and 10 bases separated the two germline ends. This CDR3 spans 13 amino acids. CDR3 nucleotides: TGCAGCGTTGCTGCCAGTACGAACACTGAAGCTTTCTTT. The encoded protein is CSVAASTNTEAFF.

The chain is built from TRBV19 and TRBJ1-4, with D possibly being TRBD1 (5 bases). V was trimmed by 3 bases and J by 7 bases, leaving 12 bases between them. Germline values: CDR1 LNHDA, CDR2 SQIVND (reference sequence). The CDR3 runs 14 residues. CDR3: CASSMGQGFEKLFF. The CDR3 DNA reads TGTGCCAGTAGTATGGGCCAGGGTTTTGAAAAACTGTTTTTT.

This clone is a singleton in its sample. The gene calls are TRBV24-1 and TRBJ2-2; TRBD1 matches 8 bases. The ends lost 7 bases at V and 1 base at J; junction bases unmatched: 7. The CDR3 is 16 amino acids. CDR1 is KGHDR and CDR2 is SFDVKD in the germline V gene. The chain's CDR3 is CATSSTGGGNTGELFF. CDR3 in DNA: TGTGCCACCAGCTCTACAGGGGGTGGGAACACCGGGGAGCTGTTTTTT.

The chain combines TRBV28 with TRBJ1-2; D ambiguous. V was cut by 2 bases and J by 4 bases, with 8 bases left in between. This CDR3 has 13 residues. CDR1 is MDHEN and CDR2 is SYDVKM in the germline V gene. CDR3 DNA sequence: TGTGCCAGCAGTTTACGCGGAGTCTATGGCTACACCTTC. Encoded protein: CASSLRGVYGYTF.

This chain uses TRBV5-1 with TRBJ2-3; the match to TRBD2 covers 7 bases. J gave up 2 bases and V 0 bases, and 9 bases lay outside the gene matches. The CDR3 sequence is 17 residues long. CDR1 SGHRS and CDR2 YFSETQ come from the germline V gene. The chain's CDR3 is CASSLALAAQYTDTQYF. The CDR3 DNA sequence: TGCGCCAGCAGCTTGGCTCTAGCGGCCCAATACACAGATACGCAGTATTTT.

V and J are TRBV12-3 or TRBV12-4 and TRBJ2-7, with a weak D call TRBD1 (5 bases). The ends were cut back, 4 bases at V and 5 bases at J, with 9 bases in the middle. CDR3 size: 12 residues. CDR3 amino acids: CASSSTVNEQYF. The CDR3 DNA reads as TGTGCCAGCAGTTCGACAGTCAACGAGCAGTACTTC.

V gene TRBV7-2 combines with J gene TRBJ2-2, with 11 bases fitting TRBD2. The CDR3 contains 17 residues. J gave up 3 bases and V 4 bases, and 7 bases lay outside the gene matches. The germline V gene has CDR1 SGHTA and CDR2 FQGNSA. CDR3 DNA: TGTGCCAGCAGCTATCCCGGGACTAGCGGATACACCGGGGAGCTGTTTTTT. Amino acid sequence: CASSYPGTSGYTGELFF.

This clone was seen a single time. The chain carries TRBV12-3 or TRBV12-4 and TRBJ2-2; D is undetermined. Trimming took off 5 bases at V and 8 bases at J, with 12 bases between the two ends. This CDR3 is 13 amino acids long. CDR3 in amino acids: CASSPRSEGELFF. CDR3 DNA sequence: TGTGCCAGCAGTCCTCGGAGCGAAGGGGAGCTGTTTTTT.

The V call is TRBV19, the J call TRBJ2-2, with 9 positions matching TRBD1. The CDR3 has 14 residues. CDR1 LNHDA and CDR2 SQIVND come from the germline V gene (reference sequence). Trimming removed 11 bases from V and 3 bases from J; junction bases left unmatched: 7. CDR3 bases: TGTGCCGGACACAGGGGGCTGGACACCGGGGAGCTGTTTTTT. It is translated as CAGHRGLDTGELFF.

The chain employs TRBV9 and TRBJ1-5, with D tentatively TRBD1 (6 bases). Germline values: CDR1 SGDLS, CDR2 YYNGEE. The CDR3 totals 15 residues. Trimming took 4 bases from V and 0 from J, leaving 11 bases between them. The CDR3 nucleotides read TGTGCCAGCAGCTGGACAGAGGATAGCAATCAGCCCCAGCATTTT. This encodes CASSWTEDSNQPQHF.

The chain joins TRBV7-2 to TRBJ2-3, with 15 bases matching TRBD2. Germline V gene data show CDR1 as SGHTA and CDR2 as FQGNSA. CDR3 length: 19 residues. The J segment lost 1 base and the V segment lost 5 bases, leaving 10 bases of the junction unmatched. CDR3 DNA: TGTGCCAGCAGCAACCCGGGACTAGCGGGGGGTCCAGGCACAGATACGCAGTATTTT. Protein product: CASSNPGLAGGPGTDTQYF.

The chain links TRBV4-3 to TRBJ1-2; D is unresolved. Looked up from germline, CDR1 is LGHNA and CDR2 is YSLEER. This CDR3 has 15 residues. V was pared by 3 bases and J by 3 bases, with 14 bases between. The CDR3 is CASSQAGGRDYGYTF. The CDR3 nucleotides read TGCGCCAGCAGCCAGGCAGGAGGGAGGGACTATGGCTACACCTTC.

The CDR3 here is CASSLARDYGYTF. The DNA of the CDR3 is TGTGCCAGCAGCCTGGCCCGGGACTATGGCTACACCTTC. The V and J genes are TRBV7-9 and TRBJ1-2; D is undetermined. This CDR3 contains 13 residues. The V gene's germline CDR1 is SEHNR and CDR2 FQNEAQ (reference sequence). V gave up 5 bases and J gave up 3 bases, with 10 bases separating them.

The rearrangement uses TRBV12-3 or TRBV12-4 and TRBJ2-1; D is possibly TRBD1 (5 bases). Trimming left V 5 bases short and J 3 bases short, with 8 bases between. This CDR3 comprises 13 residues. The chain's CDR3 is CASSGHDYNEQFF. The CDR3 nucleotides read TGTGCCAGCAGTGGACATGACTACAATGAGCAGTTCTTC.